One and the same sample provided the 27 T cell receptor beta chains below, sequenced in a study of shared clonotypes between healthy human individuals. The repertoire was sequenced with immunoSEQ multiplex PCR; TCRdb's copy has only in-frame clones and lacks some. The sample lists about 700,000 clones; about 91% were seen once. Only CD45RO-negative cells positively selected for CCR7 counted as naive CD8 cells, so terminally differentiated effector memory CD45RA+ cells were excluded. Sequencing was carried out using naive CD8+ T cells sorted from blood. The receptors here all came from a man aged 30 to 45 in good health.

The chain employs TRBV7-2 and TRBJ2-1; TRBD2 matches at 11 bases. The CDR3 extends over 17 amino acids. V shed 5 bases, J shed 0 bases, and the junction held 6 bases outside the gene matches. Germline V gives CDR1 SGHTA, CDR2 FQGNSA. The CDR3 nucleotides read TGTGCCAGCAGCCCGGGACTAGCGGTCCCCTCCTACAATGAGCAGTTCTTC. Protein product: CASSPGLAVPSYNEQFF.

This clone was recorded a few times. Other DNA variants within this sample encode the same CDR3. The chain links TRBV7-9 to TRBJ1-5; 8 bases agree with TRBD1. The germline gives CDR1 SEHNR, CDR2 FQNEAQ (reference sequence). The CDR3 spans 15 residues. Trimming took 5 bases from V and 0 from J; bases not matched to a gene: 3. CDR3 nucleotide sequence: TGTGCCAGCAGCCCCGGACAGGGTAGCAATCAGCCCCAGCATTTT. Residues: CASSPGQGSNQPQHF. Full variable domain (remainder filled in from reference TRBV7-9 and TRBJ1-5): DTGVSQNPRHKITKRGQNVTFRCDPISEHNRLYWYRQTLGQGPEFLTYFQNEAQLEKSRLLSDRFSAERPKGSFSTLEIQRTEQGDSAMYLCASSPGQGSNQPQHFGDGTRLSIL.

The rearrangement joins TRBV15 to TRBJ2-5; 11 bases align to TRBD2. The CDR3 is made up of 16 amino acids. Germline V CDR1 and CDR2: LNHNV, YYDKDF (reference sequence). The V segment lost 6 bases and the J segment 1 base; nucleotides outside the gene matches: 7. The CDR3 sequence is CATSLTSGRPQETQYF. The CDR3 DNA is TGTGCCACCAGTCTAACTAGCGGGAGACCCCAAGAGACCCAGTACTTC.

CDR3 sequence (DNA): TGCGCCAGCAGCCCGGACAGGGGGGCGGCGAACACCGGGGAGCTGTTTTTT. Translating gives CASSPDRGAANTGELFF. The V and J genes are TRBV4-1 and TRBJ2-2, with 10 bases aligning to TRBD1. The CDR3 has 17 amino acids. CDR1 and CDR2 from the germline V gene are MGHRA and YSYEKL. The junction had 5 bases not matched to a gene; V was cut back by 4 bases and J by 0 bases.

The chain is built from TRBV7-8 and TRBJ2-1, with D tentatively TRBD2 (6 bases). The CDR3 spans 16 residues. Trimming removed 0 bases at V and 3 bases at J, with 12 bases between. CDR1 SGHVS and CDR2 FQNEAQ come from the germline V gene. The CDR3 DNA reads TGTGCCAGCAGCTTAGCTGAGGGAGGCGTCTACAATGAGCAGTTCTTC. Its protein product is CASSLAEGGVYNEQFF.

This sequence joins TRBV4-3 and TRBJ2-2; possible D gene TRBD2, 6 bases. V lost 0 bases and J lost 4, with 12 bases in between. The germline V gene encodes CDR1 LGHNA and CDR2 YSLEER. This CDR3 comprises 16 residues. CDR3 nucleotide sequence: TGCGCCAGCAGCCAAGATCGGGACTCAAGCACCGGGGAGCTGTTTTTT. Translated, it gives CASSQDRDSSTGELFF.

The CDR3 protein is CASSQRDSSQPQHF. CDR3 sequence (DNA): TGCGCCAGCAGCCAGCGGGACTCCAGCCAGCCCCAGCATTTT. V is TRBV4-1 and J is TRBJ1-5, with a possible D match to TRBD1 (5 bases). The V end was cut by 3 bases, the J end by 7 bases, with 13 bases between. The CDR3 has 14 residues. The germline gives CDR1 MGHRA, CDR2 YSYEKL.

The chain has TRBV5-1 and TRBJ1-1, with 9 bases lining up with TRBD1. This CDR3 is built from 16 residues. The V gene's germline CDR1 is SGHRS and CDR2 YFSETQ. With V trimmed by 6 bases and J by 1 base, 10 bases remained unmatched. CDR3 region: CASNLLGTGKNTEAFF. DNA for the CDR3: TGCGCCAGCAACCTCTTAGGGACAGGGAAGAACACTGAAGCTTTCTTT.

The chain carries TRBV19 and TRBJ1-2; D gene unclear. The ends were cut back, 5 bases at V and 8 bases at J, with 18 bases in the middle. Germline CDR1 is LNHDA and CDR2 is SQIVND (reference sequence). This CDR3 comprises 14 residues. CDR3 coding DNA: TGTGCCAGTAGTTTCTTTGGGTCCTCTTCGGGCTACACCTTC. Residues: CASSFFGSSSGYTF.

The chain couples TRBV7-9 to TRBJ2-1; TRBD2 aligns across 14 bases. The CDR3 spans 19 residues. Per germline, CDR1 SEHNR and CDR2 FQNEAQ (reference sequence). J gave up 8 bases and V 4 bases, and 16 bases lay outside the gene matches. The CDR3 here is CASSSPGTSGRSGSDEQFF. The CDR3 nucleotides read TGTGCCAGCAGCTCCCCCGGGACTAGCGGGAGATCGGGTTCGGATGAGCAGTTCTTC.

The V call is TRBV5-8, the J call TRBJ1-5; maybe TRBD1 (6 bases). V gave up 7 bases and J gave up 6 bases, with 23 bases separating them. The CDR3 sequence is 16 residues long. Germline loops: CDR1 SGHTS, CDR2 YDEGEE. The CDR3 reads CASRQSSGAFGQPQHF. The CDR3 DNA sequence: TGTGCCAGCCGCCAAAGTTCGGGGGCCTTTGGTCAGCCCCAGCATTTT.

About this clone itself: Other DNA sequences in this specimen translate into the identical CDR3. The chain combines TRBV15 with TRBJ2-7; D remains ambiguous. There are 13 residues in the CDR3. In germline, CDR1 is LNHNV, CDR2 YYDKDF (reference sequence). V was shortened by 0 bases and J by 3 bases, with 6 bases between the two germline ends. The CDR3 nucleotides are TGTGCCACCAGCAGAGAAAACAGCTACGAGCAGTACTTC. Its protein product is CATSRENSYEQYF. The full variable domain, rest sourced from reference TRBV15 and TRBJ2-7, is DAMVIQNPRYQVTQFGKPVTLSCSQTLNHNVMYWYQQKSSQAPKLLFHYYDKDFNNEADTPDNFQSRRPNTSFCFLDIRSPGLGDTAMYLCATSRENSYEQYFGPGTRLTVT.

V gene TRBV5-1 combines with J gene TRBJ2-7, with TRBD1 matching 8 bases. The CDR3 has 16 amino acids. Trimming cost V 5 bases and J 1 base; bases outside gene matches: 11. Germline values: CDR1 SGHRS, CDR2 YFSETQ. CDR3 region: CASRGNRQGLSYEQYF. The CDR3 region has the DNA TGCGCCAGCAGGGGGAATCGACAGGGGCTTTCCTACGAGCAGTACTTC. Full variable domain (outside the CDR3, taken from reference TRBV5-1 and TRBJ2-7): KAGVTQTPRYLIKTRGQQVTLSCSPISGHRSVSWYQQTPGQGLQFLFEYFSETQRNKGNFPGRFSGRQFSNSRSEMNVSTLELGDSALYLCASRGNRQGLSYEQYFGPGTRLTVT.

The chain combines TRBV6-4 with TRBJ1-1; D gene ambiguous. Germline CDR1 MRHNA, CDR2 SNTAGT. Between the trimmed V and J ends, which lost 0 bases and 2 bases, there was a span of 10 bases. There are 15 residues in the CDR3. CDR3 in DNA: TGTGCCAGCAGTGACTCTCCGGACCTTAACACTGAAGCTTTCTTT. The encoded protein is CASSDSPDLNTEAFF.

The V gene is TRBV27, the J gene TRBJ2-4; D ambiguous. The CDR3 runs 17 residues. CDR1 and CDR2 from the germline V gene are MNHEY and SMNVEV (reference sequence). Trimming pared 5 bases from V and 0 bases from J, leaving 17 bases between. This chain's CDR3 is CASSPLGFTGAKNIQYF. Here the CDR3 DNA reads TGTGCCAGCAGTCCCCTCGGCTTCACGGGAGCCAAAAACATTCAGTACTTC.

The chain is built from TRBV5-4 and TRBJ2-7; D is ambiguous. The CDR3 has 14 residues. V shed 4 bases and J shed 0 bases, with 11 bases lying between them. CDR1 is SGHNT, CDR2 YYREEE, per germline (reference sequence). CDR3 DNA: TGTGCCAGCAGCCCCTGGTCGGGCTCCTACGAGCAGTACTTC. Amino acids: CASSPWSGSYEQYF.

This clone is a singleton in its sample. The CDR3: CASTPESSYEQYF. The CDR3 DNA sequence: TGTGCCAGCACGCCGGAGAGCTCCTACGAGCAGTACTTC. V usage is TRBV28 and J usage is TRBJ2-7, with no clear D. CDR3 size: 13 residues. Deletions cut 7 bases from V and 0 bases from J, with 10 bases between. Germline loops: CDR1 MDHEN, CDR2 SYDVKM.

The chain is built from TRBV2 and TRBJ1-5, with D possibly being TRBD1 (6 bases). Germline CDR1 and CDR2: SNHLY and FYNNEI. With 2 bases removed from V and 5 bases from J, the gap between germline ends came to 10 bases. The CDR3 has 14 residues. The CDR3 here is CASSESQGYQPQHF. CDR3 nucleotides: TGTGCCAGCAGTGAATCACAGGGTTATCAGCCCCAGCATTTT.

The chain has TRBV27 and TRBJ1-2, with TRBD1 identical over 7 bases. Unmatched junction bases numbered 4, after V lost 5 bases and J lost 7 bases. This CDR3 has 12 amino acids. The germline V gene encodes CDR1 MNHEY and CDR2 SMNVEV (reference sequence). The DNA for the CDR3 is TGTGCCAGCAGTGACAGGGCCTTTGGCTACACCTTC. Translating it yields CASSDRAFGYTF.

On this clone: This may come from a read error, since a much larger clone is one base off. The J gene is TRBJ2-1, the V gene TRBV4-2, with unresolved D. The CDR3 is made up of 15 amino acids. Germline V gene lookup returns CDR1 LGHNA and CDR2 YNFKEQ. As DNA, the CDR3 is TGTGCCAGCACCCTCGGCGGAAGCTCCTACAATGAGCGGTTCTTC. Protein product: CASTLGGSSYNERFF.

V is TRBV12-5 and J is TRBJ1-5, with TRBD1 matching over 7 bases. Germline trimming cut 1 base from V and 13 bases from J; bases unmatched to any gene: 4. The CDR3 loop spans 12 amino acids. CDR1 LGHNT and CDR2 FRNRAP come from the germline V gene. CDR3: CASGLGWDSQHF. The CDR3 coding sequence is TGTGCTAGTGGTTTGGGGTGGGACAGTCAGCATTTT.

This rearrangement joins TRBV5-4 to TRBJ2-5; no firm D call. CDR1 SGHNT and CDR2 YYREEE come from the germline V gene (reference sequence). This CDR3 contains 13 residues. The V end was cut by 0 bases, the J end by 3 bases, with 6 bases between. CDR3 bases: TGTGCCAGCAGCTTGGGTATGGAAGAGACCCAGTACTTC. This gives the protein CASSLGMEETQYF.

This sequence joins TRBV19 and TRBJ2-1; 8 bases line up with TRBD2. The germline gives CDR1 LNHDA, CDR2 SQIVND (reference sequence). J was trimmed by 1 base and V by 3 bases; bases with no gene match: 2. The CDR3 consists of 15 residues. CDR3 nucleotide sequence: TGTGCCAGTAGTATGGGCGGGGGGTCCTACAATGAGCAGTTCTTC. Its translation is CASSMGGGSYNEQFF.

The CDR3 region has the DNA TGTGCCAGCAGTTCAATTACGACAGGGCTGGGAGTCAATGAGCAGTTCTTC. This translates into CASSSITTGLGVNEQFF. The chain carries TRBV27 and TRBJ2-1, with 7 bases aligning to TRBD1. The germline V gene has CDR1 MNHEY and CDR2 SMNVEV (reference sequence). The CDR3 is 17 amino acids. Trimming at V came to 4 bases and at J to 6 bases, leaving 15 bases not matched to a gene.

The chain combines TRBV4-1 with TRBJ2-7; TRBD2 is a possible D gene (5 bases). Germline CDR1 is MGHRA and CDR2 is YSYEKL. This CDR3 is 14 amino acids long. V was trimmed by 1 base and J by 2 bases, leaving 9 bases between them. CDR3 DNA: TGCGCCAGCAGCCAAGCCCCCGGGGCCTACGAGCAGTACTTC. This gives the protein CASSQAPGAYEQYF.

The gene calls are TRBV6-1 and TRBJ2-3, with D possibly being TRBD2 (5 bases). The CDR3 is made up of 16 amino acids. Trimming removed 2 bases from V and 0 bases from J, with 12 bases in between. In germline, CDR1 is MNHNS, CDR2 SASEGT. CDR3 sequence: CASSELRGSSTDTQYF. CDR3 nucleotides: TGTGCCAGCAGTGAACTTCGGGGTTCTAGCACAGATACGCAGTATTTT.

The chain couples TRBV7-9 to TRBJ1-4, with 7 bases matching TRBD1. The germline V gene has CDR1 SEHNR and CDR2 FQNEAQ (reference sequence). With V trimmed by 5 bases and J by 8 bases, 17 bases remained unmatched. The CDR3 loop spans 17 amino acids. CDR3 coding DNA: TGTGCCAGCAGCCTGCAGACAGGGCGGGACTTGACAGAAAAACTGTTTTTT. It specifies CASSLQTGRDLTEKLFF.